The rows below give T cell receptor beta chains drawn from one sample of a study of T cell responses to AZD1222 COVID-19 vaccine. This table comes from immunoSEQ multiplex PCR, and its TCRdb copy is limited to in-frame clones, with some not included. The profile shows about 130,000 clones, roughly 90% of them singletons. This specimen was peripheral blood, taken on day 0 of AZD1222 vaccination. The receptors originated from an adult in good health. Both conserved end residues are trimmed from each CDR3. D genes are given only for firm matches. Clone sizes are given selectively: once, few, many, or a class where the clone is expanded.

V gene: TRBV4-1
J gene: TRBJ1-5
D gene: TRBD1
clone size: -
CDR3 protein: ASSQVGTGESQPQH

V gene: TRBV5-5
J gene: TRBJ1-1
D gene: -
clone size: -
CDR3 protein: ASTGVTEAF

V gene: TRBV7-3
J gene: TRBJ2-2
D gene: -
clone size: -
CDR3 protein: ASSSPGLPNTGELF

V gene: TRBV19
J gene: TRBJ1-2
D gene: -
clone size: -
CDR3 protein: ASSMGRRPGYT

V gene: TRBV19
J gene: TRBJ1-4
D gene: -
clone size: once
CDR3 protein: ASSPSWGNEKLF

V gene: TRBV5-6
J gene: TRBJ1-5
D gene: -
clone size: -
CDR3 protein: ASSPGLSNQPQH

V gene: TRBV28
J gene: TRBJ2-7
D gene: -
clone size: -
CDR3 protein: ASSSDKGGSYEQY

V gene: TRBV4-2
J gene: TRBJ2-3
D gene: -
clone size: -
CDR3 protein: ASSQVSSDTQY

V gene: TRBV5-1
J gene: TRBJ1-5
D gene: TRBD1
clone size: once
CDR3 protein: ASSPGQDGQPQH

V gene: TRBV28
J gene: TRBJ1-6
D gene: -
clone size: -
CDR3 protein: ASSSLNSPLH

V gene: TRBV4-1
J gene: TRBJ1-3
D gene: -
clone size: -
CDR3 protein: ASSQEYALSGNTIY

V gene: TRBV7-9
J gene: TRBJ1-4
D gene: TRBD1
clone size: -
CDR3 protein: ASSVQGADEKLF

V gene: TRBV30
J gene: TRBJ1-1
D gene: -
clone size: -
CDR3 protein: AWSGGGPRAF

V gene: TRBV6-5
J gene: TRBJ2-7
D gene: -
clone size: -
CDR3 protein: ASSPGTPYEQY

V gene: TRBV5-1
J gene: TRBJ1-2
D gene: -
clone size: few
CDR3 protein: ASSLEGAGNYGYT

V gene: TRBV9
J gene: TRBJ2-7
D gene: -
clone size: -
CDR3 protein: ASSVNGQGINEQY

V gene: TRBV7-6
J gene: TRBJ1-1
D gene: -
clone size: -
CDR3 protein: ASSGRGGVTEAF

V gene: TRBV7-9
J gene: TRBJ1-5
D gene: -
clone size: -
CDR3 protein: ASSDGGQPQH

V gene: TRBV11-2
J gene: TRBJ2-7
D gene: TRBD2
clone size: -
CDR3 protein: ASSTSPGTSGGPPYEQY

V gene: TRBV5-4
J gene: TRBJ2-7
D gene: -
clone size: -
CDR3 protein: ASSYTVSYEQY

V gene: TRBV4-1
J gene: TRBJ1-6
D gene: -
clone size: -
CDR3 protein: ASSRSGGNSPLH

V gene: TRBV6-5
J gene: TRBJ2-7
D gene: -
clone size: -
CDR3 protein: ASSNGAASYEQY

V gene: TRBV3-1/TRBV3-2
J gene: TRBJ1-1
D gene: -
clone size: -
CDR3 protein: ASSVVGNTEAF

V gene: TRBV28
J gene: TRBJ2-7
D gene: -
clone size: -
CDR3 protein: ASTKDRSYEQY